Shown below are 17 T cell receptor beta chains from a single sample sequenced in a study of blood T cell repertoires in COVID-19. Here immunoSEQ multiplex PCR was the method, and the copy in TCRdb shows in-frame clones only, minus some. The repertoire holds about 480,000 clones, with roughly 89% as singletons. Input material: peripheral blood. Receptors originate from a man aged 18 to 29 with COVID-19, enrolled during active disease.

Of note for this clone: The sample has other DNA sequences that encode this CDR3 too. V gene TRBV2 combines with J gene TRBJ2-2; 8 positions agree with TRBD1. Germline CDR1 SNHLY, CDR2 FYNNEI. The CDR3 has 13 residues. V trimming: 6 bases; J trimming: 7 bases; junction bases outside the gene matches: 4. The CDR3 reads CASSDRGIGELFF. CDR3 coding DNA: TGTGCCAGCAGCGACAGGGGCATCGGGGAGCTGTTTTTT.

The V and J genes are TRBV2 and TRBJ2-6; maybe TRBD1 (5 bases). V lost 4 bases to trimming and J lost 0 bases, with 7 bases between them. The CDR3 is 15 residues long. CDR1 SNHLY and CDR2 FYNNEI come from the germline V gene. In DNA form, the CDR3 reads TGTGCCAGCAGTGCAGGGATCTCTGGGGCCAACGTCCTGACTTTC. Translating it yields CASSAGISGANVLTF.

This CDR3 is CASSYTPGLTDTQYF. The DNA of the CDR3 is TGTGCCAGCAGTTATACACCGGGTCTCACAGATACGCAGTATTTT. The gene calls are TRBV6-5 and TRBJ2-3; D uncertain. The length of the CDR3 is 15 residues. Germline CDR1 and CDR2: MNHEY and SVGAGI. The ends were cut back, 3 bases at V and 2 bases at J, with 12 bases in the middle.

In its sample, this clone was seen a few times. The chain combines TRBV7-8 with TRBJ2-7; perhaps TRBD2 as D (6 bases). Germline CDR1 and CDR2: SGHVS and FQNEAQ. CDR3 length: 13 amino acids. Between the trimmed V and J ends, which lost 5 bases and 4 bases, there was a span of 12 bases. The CDR3 here is CASSLTSSYEQYF. CDR3 sequence (DNA): TGTGCCAGCAGCCTGACTAGTTCTTACGAGCAGTACTTC.

The J gene is TRBJ2-5, the V gene TRBV10-2; D is possibly TRBD1 (6 bases). Looked up from germline, CDR1 is WSHSY and CDR2 is SAAADI. Trimming cost V 7 bases and J 2 bases, with 11 bases left between them. The length of the CDR3 is 13 residues. Here the CDR3 reads CASMKGGQETQYF. CDR3 bases: TGCGCCAGCATGAAAGGGGGTCAAGAGACCCAGTACTTC.

This rearrangement joins TRBV5-4 to TRBJ2-5, with a possible D match to TRBD2 (5 bases). Germline V gene lookup returns CDR1 SGHNT and CDR2 YYREEE (reference sequence). V lost 4 bases to trimming and J lost 3 bases, with 10 bases between them. CDR3 size: 13 residues. CDR3: CASSPEVKETQYF. DNA for the CDR3: TGTGCCAGCAGCCCGGAGGTAAAAGAGACCCAGTACTTC. Drawing the rest from reference TRBV5-4 and TRBJ2-5, the complete variable domain is ETGVTQSPTHLIKTRGQQVTLRCSSQSGHNTVSWYQQALGQGPQFIFQYYREEENGRGNFPPRFSGLQFPNYSSELNVNALELDDSALYLCASSPEVKETQYFGPGTRLLVL.

The chain employs TRBV4-1 and TRBJ2-5, with D maybe TRBD2 (6 bases). CDR1 MGHRA and CDR2 YSYEKL come from the germline V gene. This CDR3 has 15 amino acids. The V end lost 5 bases, the J end lost 4 bases, and 17 bases lay between the germline ends. The CDR3 reads CASSVAPGLGETQYF. For the CDR3, the DNA is TGCGCCAGCAGCGTAGCGCCGGGACTTGGAGAGACCCAGTACTTC.

The rearrangement joins TRBV7-9 to TRBJ1-1, with 9 positions matching TRBD1. Trimming cost V 3 bases and J 4 bases; bases outside gene matches: 6. The V gene's germline CDR1 is SEHNR and CDR2 FQNEAQ (reference sequence). The CDR3 is 15 amino acids. CDR3 sequence: CASSFAGQGITEAFF. CDR3 coding DNA: TGTGCCAGCAGCTTTGCGGGACAGGGAATCACTGAAGCTTTCTTT.

The chain is built from TRBV25-1 and TRBJ2-1; 8 nucleotides line up with TRBD2. Trimming at V came to 8 bases and at J to 9 bases, leaving 3 bases not matched to a gene. The CDR3 sequence is 11 residues long. CDR1 is MGHDK, CDR2 SYGVNS, per germline. The DNA for the CDR3 is TGTGCCAGCCAGCGGGGGACTGAGCAGTTCTTC. This translates into CASQRGTEQFF. The full variable domain, completed using reference TRBV25-1 and TRBJ2-1, is EADIYQTPRYLVIGTGKKITLECSQTMGHDKMYWYQQDPGMELHLIHYSYGVNSTEKGDLSSESTVSRIRTEHFPLTLESARPSHTSQYLCASQRGTEQFFGPGTRLTVL.

The chain joins TRBV4-1 to TRBJ1-1; 9 bases fit TRBD1. This CDR3 region has 15 residues. After removal of 1 base from V and 4 bases from J, the junction contained 4 bases not matched to a gene. Germline CDR1 MGHRA, CDR2 YSYEKL. CDR3 sequence reads: CASSQGGTGSTEAFF. CDR3 coding DNA: TGCGCCAGCAGCCAAGGAGGGACAGGGAGCACTGAAGCTTTCTTT.

CDR3: CASTENLNTEAFF. As DNA, the CDR3 is TGTGCCAGCACGGAGAATTTGAACACTGAAGCTTTCTTT. The rearrangement links TRBV2 to TRBJ1-1, with D unresolved. V lost 7 bases and J lost 0, with 9 bases in between. This CDR3 comprises 13 residues. In germline, CDR1 is SNHLY, CDR2 FYNNEI.

The chain links TRBV5-1 to TRBJ2-1; 13 nucleotides match TRBD2. V lost 0 bases to trimming and J lost 7 bases; unmatched junction nucleotides: 7. The CDR3 sequence is 17 residues long. CDR1 is SGHRS, CDR2 YFSETQ, per germline. CDR3 region: CASSLVSGLAGVNEQFF. The CDR3 nucleotides read TGCGCCAGCAGCTTGGTTTCTGGACTAGCGGGAGTTAATGAGCAGTTCTTC.

DNA for the CDR3: TGTGCCAGCTTCGGGACACAAAACGCCGGGGAGCTGTTTTTT. As protein: CASFGTQNAGELFF. J is TRBJ2-2 and V is TRBV18; a possible D gene is TRBD1 (6 bases). From germline, CDR1 is KGHSH and CDR2 LQKENI. V lost 7 bases and J lost 6, with 15 bases in between. The CDR3 length is 14 residues.

The rearrangement links TRBV27 to TRBJ2-7, with D perhaps TRBD2 (6 bases). V lost 4 bases to trimming and J lost 1 base, with 11 bases between them. The CDR3 length is 14 residues. Germline CDR1 is MNHEY and CDR2 is SMNVEV (reference sequence). The CDR3, as DNA: TGTGCCAGCAGTTCGGGACTTGAATCCTACGAGCAGTACTTC. Protein: CASSSGLESYEQYF.

V usage is TRBV12-3 or TRBV12-4 and J usage is TRBJ1-4; a weak D match, TRBD1 (5 bases). V lost 7 bases to trimming and J lost 8 bases, with 11 bases between them. The CDR3 runs to 12 residues. The CDR3 protein is CASNGAGEKLFF. The CDR3 DNA reads TGTGCCAGCAACGGGGCGGGAGAAAAACTGTTTTTT.

This clone was recorded at least ten times. The chain couples TRBV11-1 to TRBJ2-7; TRBD1 agrees at 7 bases. V lost 1 base to trimming and J lost 4 bases; unmatched junction nucleotides: 10. The CDR3 consists of 16 residues. Germline V lookup: CDR1 SGHAT, CDR2 FQDESV (reference sequence). CDR3 amino acids: CASSLEQAGTEYEQYF. DNA for the CDR3: TGTGCCAGCAGCTTAGAGCAGGCCGGGACAGAGTACGAGCAGTACTTC. Using reference TRBV11-1 and TRBJ2-7 for the parts outside the CDR3, the full variable domain is EAEVAQSPRYKITEKSQAVAFWCDPISGHATLYWYRQILGQGPELLVQFQDESVVDDSQLPKDRFSAERLKGVDSTLKIQPAELGDSAMYLCASSLEQAGTEYEQYFGPGTRLTVT.

This chain connects TRBV11-3 to TRBJ2-1; the D gene is possibly TRBD2 (6 bases). Deletions cut 5 bases from V and 9 bases from J, with 14 bases between. CDR1 is SGHNT, CDR2 YENEEA, per germline. This CDR3 is built from 13 residues. CDR3 protein: CASSLSGRFEQFF. CDR3 nucleotide sequence: TGTGCCAGCAGCCTTTCTGGGAGGTTTGAGCAGTTCTTC.